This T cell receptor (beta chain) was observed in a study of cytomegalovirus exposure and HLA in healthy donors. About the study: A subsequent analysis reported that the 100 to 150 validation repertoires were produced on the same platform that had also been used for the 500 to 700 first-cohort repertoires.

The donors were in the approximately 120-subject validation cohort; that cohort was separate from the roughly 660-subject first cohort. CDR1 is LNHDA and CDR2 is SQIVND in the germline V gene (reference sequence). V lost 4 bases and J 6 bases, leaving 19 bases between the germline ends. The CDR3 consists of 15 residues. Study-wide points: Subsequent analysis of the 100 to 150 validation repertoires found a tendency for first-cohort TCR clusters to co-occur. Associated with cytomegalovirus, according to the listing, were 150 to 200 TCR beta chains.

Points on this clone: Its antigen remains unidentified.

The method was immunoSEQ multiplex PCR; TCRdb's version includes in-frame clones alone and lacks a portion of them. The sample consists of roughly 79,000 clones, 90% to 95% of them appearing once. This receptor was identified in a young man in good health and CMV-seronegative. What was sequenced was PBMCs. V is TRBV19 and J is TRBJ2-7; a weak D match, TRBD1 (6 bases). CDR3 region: CASSTVQGRIGEQYF. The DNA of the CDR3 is TGTGCCAGTAGTACCGTACAGGGCCGTATTGGCGAGCAGTACTTC.